The present T cell receptor beta chain was sequenced within a study of T cells in Graves' hyperthyroidism and ophthalmopathy (dated by TCRdb to about 2019). Turning to the overall study: Peripheral blood samples were taken at the time of initial diagnosis, prior to any treatment. A discovery cohort of approximately 100 patients, approximately 45 with Graves' ophthalmopathy and under 60 with stable Graves' hyperthyroidism, was used to find distinguishing TCR V-J signatures. In about 6 Graves' hyperthyroidism patients, the study also compared T-cell repertoires from thyroid tissue with T-cell repertoires from blood. The approximately 90 discovery patients were divided at random into training and test sets in a 7:3 ratio. An independent validation cohort of 18 to 20 hyperthyroidism patients and 17 patients who later progressed to ophthalmopathy tested prospective prediction of ophthalmopathy. Following sampling, methimazole starting at 30 mg daily was given to hyperthyroidism patients, and high-dose intravenous methylprednisolone was given to ophthalmopathy patients. TCR Vbeta CDR3 sequencing of 140 or so peripheral blood samples (under 45 ophthalmopathy, 75 hyperthyroidism and around 17 progressor patients) is reported in the paper.

In its sample, this clonotype was seen a few times. Its antigen is still unknown. One base away there is no much larger clone; base qualities are not given. Stable Graves' hyperthyroidism was defined as the absence of progression to ophthalmopathy over 18 months of follow-up. Hyperthyroidism patients were newly diagnosed, with disease duration under 2 months, and aged 18 to 65 years. Any patient with an uncontrolled infection, another autoimmune disease, pregnancy or lactation was excluded. Diagnoses were based on clinical symptoms, serum thyroxine and TRAb, thyroid ultrasound and orbital computed tomography. PBMCs were isolated from roughly 10 ml of fresh peripheral blood by Ficoll-Paque density gradient centrifugation. Trizol reagent was used to extract total RNA, and RNA quality was then checked on an Agilent 2100 Bioanalyzer. The TCR beta CDR3 regions were amplified from the RNA transcripts. The first round of RT-PCR for the TCR CDR3 was performed with the HTBI primer set and the Qiagen OneStep RT-PCR kit. The libraries were constructed in a second round of multiplex PCR and then size-selected and purified. Paired-end sequencing of the libraries was performed with 100 bp reads on an Illumina HiSeq2000. As for the authors' bioinformatics: SOAPnuke was used to process the raw data, with reads discarded if the reads contained adapters or uncalled bases, had a mean Phred below 15, or lacked an exact constant-primer or identifier match. COPE v1.2.5 was used to merge the high-quality paired reads, and each unique nucleotide sequence was defined as a clonotype. MiTCR v1.1 was used to align clonotypes to the IMGT TRBV, TRBD and TRBJ reference segments. The analysis was restricted to V-J combinations with a frequency above 0.0001, which together covered roughly 99% of the repertoires. The TCS score was defined as the ratio of F50 (clonal expansion) to E x V (chaos), calculated using BLOSUM62-based TCRdist between CDR3 peptides within each V-J. Welch's t-statistics and random forest reduced some 510 V-J features to under 15, which were used in a naive Bayes classifier (R e1071). TCRdb itself trimmed the public reads at Q25 with fastp, ran MiXCR and retained productive beta chains. For every CDR3 protein sequence, its rows merge into one entry that carries the most common genes and DNA. The V and J calls come from TCRdb's annotation, not from the publication. The table for this sample lists about 380,000 distinct CDR3 sequences; 14% of them were counted only once. Clones ranked in the top ten supply approximately 11% of the sample.

On the study overall, not on this receptor specifically: During validation, the model predicted progression to ophthalmopathy a median of approximately 6.5 months ahead of onset, with around 71% sensitivity and about 72% specificity. Most expanded thyroid clonotypes (frequency above 0.001) were also detected in blood, a finding suggesting that blood repertoires may reflect thyroid immune responses. No statistical method was used to set the sample size in advance, and investigators knew the group allocation. In cross-validation, a model built on a 13 V-J signature told ophthalmopathy apart from stable hyperthyroidism with under 90% sensitivity and about 81% specificity, and in testing the same model reached 80%/75%.

The germline V gene provides CDR1 KGHSH and CDR2 LQKENI. CDR3 length: 14 amino acids, cysteine to phenylalanine. The only DNA kept is the CDR3, 42 bases in frame from the first base. The V end loses 3 bases and the J end loses 5 bases, and a stretch of 13 bases separates them. Here the chain combines TRBV18 and TRBJ1-1; 5 matching bases give a weak D call of TRBD1. The sequenced sample consisted of blood. The receptor comes from a woman aged 55-70 years with Graves' hyperthyroidism. The DNA reads TGTGCCAGCTCACCTGAGAGGGCAGGGACTGAAGCTTTCTTT. Its amino acids are CASSPERAGTEAFF.